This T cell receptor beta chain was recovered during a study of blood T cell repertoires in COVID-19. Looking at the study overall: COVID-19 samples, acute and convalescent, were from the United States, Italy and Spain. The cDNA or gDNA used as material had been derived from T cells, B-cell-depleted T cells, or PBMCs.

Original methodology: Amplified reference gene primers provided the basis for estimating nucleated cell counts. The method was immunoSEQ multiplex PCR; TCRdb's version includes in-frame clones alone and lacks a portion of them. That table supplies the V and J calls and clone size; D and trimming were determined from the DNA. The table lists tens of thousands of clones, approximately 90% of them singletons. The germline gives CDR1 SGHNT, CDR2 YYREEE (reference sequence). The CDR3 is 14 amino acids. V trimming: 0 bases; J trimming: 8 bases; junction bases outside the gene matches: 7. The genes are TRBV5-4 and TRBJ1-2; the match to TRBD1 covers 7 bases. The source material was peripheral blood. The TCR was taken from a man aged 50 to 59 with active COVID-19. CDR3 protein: CASSLVGGAYGYTF. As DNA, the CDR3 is TGTGCCAGCAGCTTGGTAGGGGGCGCTTACGGCTACACCTTC.